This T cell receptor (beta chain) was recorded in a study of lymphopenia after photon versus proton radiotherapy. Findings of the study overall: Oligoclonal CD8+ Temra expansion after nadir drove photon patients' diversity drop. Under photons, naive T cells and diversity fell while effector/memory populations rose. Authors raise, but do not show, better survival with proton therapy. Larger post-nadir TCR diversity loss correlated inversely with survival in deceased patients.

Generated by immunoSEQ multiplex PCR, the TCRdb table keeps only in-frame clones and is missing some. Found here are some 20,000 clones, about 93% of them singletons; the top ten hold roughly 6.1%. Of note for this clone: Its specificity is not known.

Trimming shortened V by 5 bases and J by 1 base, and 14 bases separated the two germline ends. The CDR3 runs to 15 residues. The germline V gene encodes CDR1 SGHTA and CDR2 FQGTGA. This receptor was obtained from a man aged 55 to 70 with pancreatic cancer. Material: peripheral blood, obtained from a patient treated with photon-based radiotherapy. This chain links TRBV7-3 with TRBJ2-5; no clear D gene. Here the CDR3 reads CASSPRAPVQETQYF. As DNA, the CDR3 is TGTGCCAGCAGCCCCCGGGCCCCCGTCCAAGAGACCCAGTACTTC.